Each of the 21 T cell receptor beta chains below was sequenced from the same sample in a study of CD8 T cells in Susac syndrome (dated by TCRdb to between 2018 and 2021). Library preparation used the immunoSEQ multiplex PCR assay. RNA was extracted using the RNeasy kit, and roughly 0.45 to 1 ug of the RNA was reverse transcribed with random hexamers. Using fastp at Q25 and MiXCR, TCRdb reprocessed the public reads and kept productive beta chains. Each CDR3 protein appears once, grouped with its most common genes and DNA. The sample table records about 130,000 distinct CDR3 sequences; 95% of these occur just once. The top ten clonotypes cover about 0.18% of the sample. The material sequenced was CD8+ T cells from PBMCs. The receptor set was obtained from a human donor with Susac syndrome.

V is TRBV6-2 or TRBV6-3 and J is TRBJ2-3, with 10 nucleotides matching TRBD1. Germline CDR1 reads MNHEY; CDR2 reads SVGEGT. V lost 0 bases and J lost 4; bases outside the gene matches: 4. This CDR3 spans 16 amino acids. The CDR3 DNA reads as TGTGCCAGCAGTTACTCCGGGACAGGGGTGGCAGATACGCAGTATTTT. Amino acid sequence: CASSYSGTGVADTQYF.

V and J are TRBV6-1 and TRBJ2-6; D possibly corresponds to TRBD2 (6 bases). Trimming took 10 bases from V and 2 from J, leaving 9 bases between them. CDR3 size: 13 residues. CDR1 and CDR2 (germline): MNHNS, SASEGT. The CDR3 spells CANGGTGANVLTF. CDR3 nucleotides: TGTGCCAACGGGGGTACTGGGGCCAACGTCCTGACTTTC.

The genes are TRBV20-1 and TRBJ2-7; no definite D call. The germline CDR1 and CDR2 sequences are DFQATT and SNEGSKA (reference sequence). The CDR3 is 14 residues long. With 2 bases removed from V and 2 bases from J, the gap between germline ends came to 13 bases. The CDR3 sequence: CSARNPPETYEQYF. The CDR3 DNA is TGCAGTGCTAGAAACCCTCCGGAGACCTACGAGCAGTACTTC.

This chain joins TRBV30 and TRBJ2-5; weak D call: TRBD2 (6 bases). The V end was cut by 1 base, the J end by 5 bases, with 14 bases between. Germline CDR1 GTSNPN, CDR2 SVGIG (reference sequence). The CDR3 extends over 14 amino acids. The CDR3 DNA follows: TGTGCCTGGAGTGCCGGGGATGGAGGGGAGACCCAGTACTTC. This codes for CAWSAGDGGETQYF. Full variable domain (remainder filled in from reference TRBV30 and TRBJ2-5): SQTIHQWPATLVQPVGSPLSLECTVEGTSNPNLYWYRQAAGRGLQLLFYSVGIGQISSEVPQNLSASRPQDRQFILSSKKLLLSDSGFYLCAWSAGDGGETQYFGPGTRLLVL.

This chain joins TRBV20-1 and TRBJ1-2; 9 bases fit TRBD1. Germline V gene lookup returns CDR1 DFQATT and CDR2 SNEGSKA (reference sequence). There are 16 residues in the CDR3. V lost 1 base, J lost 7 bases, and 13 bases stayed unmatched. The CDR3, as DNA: TGCAGTGCTAGAGGCTTGGGGGACAGGGAGTTTGGTGGCTACACCTTC. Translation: CSARGLGDREFGGYTF.

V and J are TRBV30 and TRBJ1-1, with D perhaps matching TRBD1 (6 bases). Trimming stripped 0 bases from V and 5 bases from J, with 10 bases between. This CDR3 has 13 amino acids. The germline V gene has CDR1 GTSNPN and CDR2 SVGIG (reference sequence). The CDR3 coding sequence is TGTGCCTGGAGTGTTTCAGGGGCAACTGAAGCTTTCTTT. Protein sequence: CAWSVSGATEAFF.

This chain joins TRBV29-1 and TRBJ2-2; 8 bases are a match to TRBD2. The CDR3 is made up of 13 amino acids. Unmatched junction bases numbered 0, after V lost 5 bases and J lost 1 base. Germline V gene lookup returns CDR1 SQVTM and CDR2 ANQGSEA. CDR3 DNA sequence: TGCAGCGTTACTAGCGGGAACACCGGGGAGCTGTTTTTT. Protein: CSVTSGNTGELFF.

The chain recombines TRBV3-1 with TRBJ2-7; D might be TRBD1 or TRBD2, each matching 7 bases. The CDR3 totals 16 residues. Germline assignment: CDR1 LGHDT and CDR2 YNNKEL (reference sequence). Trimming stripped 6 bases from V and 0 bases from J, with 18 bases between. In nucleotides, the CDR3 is TGTGCCAGCAGGGACAGGTCAAGCGGGGTCTCCTACGAGCAGTACTTC. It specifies CASRDRSSGVSYEQYF.

Written as DNA, the CDR3 is TGTGCCAGCAGCCAAGAAGGAGCGGACGAGCAGTACTTC. Translation gives CASSQEGADEQYF. The chain has TRBV3-1 and TRBJ2-7, with a weak D call TRBD2 (5 bases). The germline V and J ends were trimmed by 0 bases and 5 bases, with 8 bases remaining between them. The CDR3 spans 13 residues. CDR1 and CDR2 (germline): LGHDT, YNNKEL (reference sequence).

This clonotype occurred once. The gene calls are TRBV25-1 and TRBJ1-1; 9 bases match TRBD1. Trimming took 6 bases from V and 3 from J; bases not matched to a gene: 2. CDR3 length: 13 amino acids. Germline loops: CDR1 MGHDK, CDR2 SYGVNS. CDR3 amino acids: CASRGQGYTEAFF. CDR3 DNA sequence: TGTGCCAGCAGAGGACAGGGGTACACTGAAGCTTTCTTT.

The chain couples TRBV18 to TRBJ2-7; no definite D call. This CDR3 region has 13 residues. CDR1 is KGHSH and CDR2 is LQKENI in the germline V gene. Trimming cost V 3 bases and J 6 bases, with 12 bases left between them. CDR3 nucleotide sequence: TGTGCCAGCTCACCGGTACAAAGTCCCGAGCAGTACTTC. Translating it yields CASSPVQSPEQYF.

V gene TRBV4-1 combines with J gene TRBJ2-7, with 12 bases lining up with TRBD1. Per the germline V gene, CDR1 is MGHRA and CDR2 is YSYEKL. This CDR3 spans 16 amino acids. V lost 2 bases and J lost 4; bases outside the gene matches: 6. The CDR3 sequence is CASSQSPGQGAYEQYF. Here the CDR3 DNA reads TGCGCCAGCAGCCAAAGTCCGGGACAGGGGGCTTACGAGCAGTACTTC.

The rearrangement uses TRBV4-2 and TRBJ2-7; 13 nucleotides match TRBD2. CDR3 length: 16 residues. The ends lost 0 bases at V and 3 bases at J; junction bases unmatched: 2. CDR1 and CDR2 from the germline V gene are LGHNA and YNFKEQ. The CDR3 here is CASSQEGLAGVYEQYF. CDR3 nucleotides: TGTGCCAGCAGCCAAGAAGGACTAGCGGGAGTCTACGAGCAGTACTTC.

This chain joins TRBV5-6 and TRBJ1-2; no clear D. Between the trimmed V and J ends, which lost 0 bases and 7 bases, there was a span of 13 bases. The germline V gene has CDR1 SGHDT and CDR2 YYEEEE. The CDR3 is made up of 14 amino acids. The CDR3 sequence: CASSLGTVGSGYTF. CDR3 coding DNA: TGTGCCAGCAGCTTGGGAACAGTGGGTAGTGGCTACACCTTC. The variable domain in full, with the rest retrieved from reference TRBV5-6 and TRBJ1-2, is DAGVTQSPTHLIKTRGQQVTLRCSPKSGHDTVSWYQQALGQGPQFIFQYYEEEERQRGNFPDRFSGHQFPNYSSELNVNALLLGDSALYLCASSLGTVGSGYTFGSGTRLTVV.

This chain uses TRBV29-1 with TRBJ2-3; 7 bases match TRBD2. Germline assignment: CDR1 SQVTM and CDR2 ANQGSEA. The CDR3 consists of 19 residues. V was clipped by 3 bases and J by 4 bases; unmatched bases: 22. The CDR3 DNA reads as TGCAGCGTTGACCCAAAGGGGACTATCGGAGAGATGATGGCAGATACGCAGTATTTT. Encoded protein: CSVDPKGTIGEMMADTQYF.

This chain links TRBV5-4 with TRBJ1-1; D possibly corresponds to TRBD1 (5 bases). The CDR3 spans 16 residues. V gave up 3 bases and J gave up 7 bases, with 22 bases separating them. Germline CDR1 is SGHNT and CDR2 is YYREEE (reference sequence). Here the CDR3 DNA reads TGTGCCAGCAGCTGGGACGGCTCCTCACACCTCCTTGAAGCTTTCTTT. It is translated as CASSWDGSSHLLEAFF. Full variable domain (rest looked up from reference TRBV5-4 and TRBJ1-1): ETGVTQSPTHLIKTRGQQVTLRCSSQSGHNTVSWYQQALGQGPQFIFQYYREEENGRGNFPPRFSGLQFPNYSSELNVNALELDDSALYLCASSWDGSSHLLEAFFGQGTRLTVV.

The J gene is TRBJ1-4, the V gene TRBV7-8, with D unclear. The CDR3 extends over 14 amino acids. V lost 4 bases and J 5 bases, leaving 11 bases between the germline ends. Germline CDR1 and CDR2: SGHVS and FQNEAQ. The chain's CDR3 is CASSSTGPNEKLFF. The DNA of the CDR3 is TGTGCCAGCAGCTCAACCGGGCCGAATGAAAAACTGTTTTTT.

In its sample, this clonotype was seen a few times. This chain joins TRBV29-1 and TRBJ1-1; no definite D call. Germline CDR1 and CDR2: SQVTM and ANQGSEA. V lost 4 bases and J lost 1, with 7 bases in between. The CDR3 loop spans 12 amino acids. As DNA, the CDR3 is TGCAGCGTTGTTGGCAAGAACACTGAAGCTTTCTTT. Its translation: CSVVGKNTEAFF.

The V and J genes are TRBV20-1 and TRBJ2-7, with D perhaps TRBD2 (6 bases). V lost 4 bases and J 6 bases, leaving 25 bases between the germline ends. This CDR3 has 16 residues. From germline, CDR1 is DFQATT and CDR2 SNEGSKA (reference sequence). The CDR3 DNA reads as TGCAGTGCTATGACTTCAGCGGGTAGGGGCTACGGCGAGCAGTACTTC. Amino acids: CSAMTSAGRGYGEQYF.

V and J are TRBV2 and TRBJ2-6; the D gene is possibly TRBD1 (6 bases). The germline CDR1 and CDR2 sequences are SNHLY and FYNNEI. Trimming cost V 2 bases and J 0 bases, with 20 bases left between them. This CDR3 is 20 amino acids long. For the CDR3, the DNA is TGTGCCAGCAGTGAACAGGGTATACAGGGTTGGCTCTCTGGGGCCAACGTCCTGACTTTC. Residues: CASSEQGIQGWLSGANVLTF.

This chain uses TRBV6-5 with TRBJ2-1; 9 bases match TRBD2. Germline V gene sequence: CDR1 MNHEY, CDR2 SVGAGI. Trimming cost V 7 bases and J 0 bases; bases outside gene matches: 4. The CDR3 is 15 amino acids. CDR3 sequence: CASTLAGPSYNEQFF. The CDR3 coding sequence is TGTGCCAGCACCCTAGCGGGGCCCTCCTACAATGAGCAGTTCTTC.